This is a list of T cell receptor beta chains from one sample in a study of blood T cell repertoires in COVID-19. Profiling relied on immunoSEQ multiplex PCR, and the TCRdb table lists in-frame clones only, not all of them. The sample carries around 260,000 clones, around 84% recorded once. The sequenced sample consisted of peripheral blood. These receptors were taken from a woman aged 60-75 years with COVID-19, enrolled during active disease. Each CDR3 is given with its conserved first and last residue. The listing skips clone size in some rows; elsewhere it reads once, few, many or a size class.

V gene: TRBV5-1; clone size: -; CDR3 protein: CASSDRSTRGRNEQFF
V gene: TRBV19; clone size: -; CDR3 protein: CASSISKTGGRETQYF
V gene: TRBV27; clone size: -; CDR3 protein: CASNQLGTSGNNEQFF
V gene: TRBV5-4; clone size: -; CDR3 protein: CASSKPTGGRTEAFF
V gene: TRBV7-2; clone size: -; CDR3 protein: CASSPRARAGELFF
V gene: TRBV19; clone size: once; CDR3 protein: CASSGTRIPNTGELFF
V gene: TRBV5-8; clone size: -; CDR3 protein: CASSSGHRLAEQYF
V gene: TRBV10-3; clone size: -; CDR3 protein: CAISEFSADTDTQYF
V gene: TRBV29-1; clone size: -; CDR3 protein: CSVTGSNYGYTF
V gene: TRBV7-9; clone size: -; CDR3 protein: CASTRGGAASPLHF
V gene: TRBV7-9; clone size: -; CDR3 protein: CASSLASGGQLYGYTF
V gene: TRBV28; clone size: -; CDR3 protein: CASRGTGFNQPQHF
V gene: TRBV11-2; clone size: -; CDR3 protein: CASSLSPGAGTEAFF
V gene: TRBV29-1; clone size: -; CDR3 protein: CSVAQGPAGNTIYF
V gene: TRBV6-5; clone size: -; CDR3 protein: CASRPRSSYNSPLHF
V gene: TRBV9; clone size: -; CDR3 protein: CASSVSGSSTDTQYF
V gene: TRBV6-5; clone size: many; CDR3 protein: CATMRRESDTQYF